This is a list of T cell receptor beta chains from one sample in a study of T cells in Graves' hyperthyroidism and ophthalmopathy. TCRdb reprocessed the multiplex PCR reads with MiXCR, giving one entry per CDR3 protein. The sample holds around 400,000 distinct CDR3 sequences; roughly 15% are singletons and the top ten take under 25%. Sequencing was done on a sample of blood. These TCRs come from a woman in her fifties or sixties with Graves' ophthalmopathy. Both conserved end residues are part of each CDR3. A D gene is named only where the DNA matches it firmly. The listing skips clone size in some rows; elsewhere it reads once, few, many or a size class.

J: TRBJ2-1
length: 16
V: TRBV7-2
D: .
size: .
CDR3: CASSLVRGDNNNEQFF
DNA: TGTGCCAGCAGCTTAGTCAGGGGTGACAACAACAATGAGCAGTTCTTC

J: TRBJ1-5
length: 13
V: TRBV30
D: .
size: many
CDR3: CAWSEDRYQPQHF
DNA: TGTGCCTGGAGTGAAGACAGGTATCAGCCCCAGCATTTT

J: TRBJ2-1
length: 15
V: TRBV4-2
D: .
size: .
CDR3: CASSQDRRSYNEQFF
DNA: TGTGCCAGCAGCCAAGACCGGAGATCCTACAATGAGCAGTTCTTC

J: TRBJ2-7
length: 15
V: TRBV6-2/TRBV6-3
D: TRBD2
size: .
CDR3: CASSALAGASYEQYF
DNA: TGTGCCAGCAGTGCACTAGCGGGTGCCTCCTACGAGCAGTACTTC

J: TRBJ2-1
length: 12
V: TRBV28
D: .
size: many
CDR3: CASSLQYNEQFF
DNA: TGTGCCAGCAGTCTACAGTACAATGAGCAGTTCTTC

J: TRBJ2-1
length: 14
V: TRBV6-1
D: .
size: many
CDR3: CANPGLALSNEQFF
DNA: TGTGCCAACCCAGGACTCGCCCTGTCCAATGAGCAGTTCTTC

J: TRBJ1-1
length: 15
V: TRBV3-1
D: .
size: many
CDR3: CASSQAAPGHTEAFF
DNA: TGTGCCAGCAGCCAAGCCGCCCCTGGGCACACTGAAGCTTTCTTT

J: TRBJ2-4
length: 13
V: TRBV30
D: .
size: .
CDR3: CAWTGRVGGIQYF
DNA: TGTGCCTGGACAGGACGTGTGGGTGGCATTCAGTACTTC

J: TRBJ2-4
length: 13
V: TRBV3-1
D: .
size: few
CDR3: CASSQERMNIQYF
DNA: TGTGCCAGCAGCCAAGAGAGGATGAACATTCAGTACTTC

J: TRBJ2-2
length: 15
V: TRBV2
D: .
size: .
CDR3: CASTPPEAFTGELFF
DNA: TGTGCCAGCACCCCCCCGGAAGCGTTTACCGGGGAGCTGTTTTTT

J: TRBJ2-1
length: 15
V: TRBV9
D: TRBD1
size: .
CDR3: CASSVGVGQYNEQFF
DNA: TGTGCCAGCAGCGTAGGGGTGGGACAGTACAATGAGCAGTTCTTC

J: TRBJ2-3
length: 17
V: TRBV19
D: .
size: many
CDR3: CASSIGAQDLRTDTQYF
DNA: TGTGCCAGTAGTATCGGTGCTCAGGACCTTCGCACAGATACGCAGTATTTT

J: TRBJ2-7
length: 15
V: TRBV7-2
D: TRBD2
size: .
CDR3: CASSLVRTSNYEQYF
DNA: TGTGCCAGCAGCTTAGTCCGGACTAGTAACTACGAGCAGTACTTC

J: TRBJ2-2
length: 15
V: TRBV5-1
D: .
size: few
CDR3: CASSLQGRGTGELFF
DNA: TGCGCCAGCAGCTTACAGGGCCGGGGTACCGGGGAGCTGTTTTTT

J: TRBJ2-7
length: 13
V: TRBV6-1
D: TRBD1
size: many
CDR3: CASRNRGSHEQYF
DNA: TGTGCCAGCAGGAACAGGGGTAGTCACGAGCAGTACTTC

J: TRBJ1-1
length: 15
V: TRBV6-1
D: .
size: .
CDR3: CASSLHLHLNTEAFF
DNA: TGTGCCAGCAGTTTACACCTTCACCTGAACACTGAAGCTTTCTTT

J: TRBJ2-7
length: 14
V: TRBV20-1
D: .
size: .
CDR3: CSARVSGGGGEEYF
DNA: TGCAGTGCTAGAGTATCTGGGGGCGGCGGCGAGGAGTACTTC

J: TRBJ2-2
length: 15
V: TRBV18
D: .
size: .
CDR3: CASPLGRGNTGELFF
DNA: TGTGCCAGCCCACTCGGCAGGGGAAACACCGGGGAGCTGTTTTTT

J: TRBJ1-5
length: 17
V: TRBV7-3
D: .
size: .
CDR3: CASSPLGRGYSNQPQHF
DNA: TGTGCCAGCAGCCCCTTGGGCCGGGGTTATAGCAATCAGCCCCAGCATTTT

J: TRBJ1-6
length: 12
V: TRBV19
D: .
size: .
CDR3: CASSVVDSPLHF
DNA: TGTGCCAGTAGCGTGGTAGATTCACCCCTCCACTTT

J: TRBJ2-7
length: 16
V: TRBV20-1
D: TRBD2
size: many
CDR3: CSARESLGGLAYEQYF
DNA: TGCAGTGCTAGAGAATCTTTAGGGGGACTAGCCTACGAGCAGTACTTC

J: TRBJ2-2
length: 11
V: TRBV9
D: .
size: .
CDR3: CASATVGELFF
DNA: TGTGCCAGCGCAACCGTCGGGGAGCTGTTTTTT

J: TRBJ2-3
length: 16
V: TRBV11-1
D: .
size: many
CDR3: CASSFGLVKATDTQYF
DNA: TGTGCCAGCAGCTTCGGGCTAGTTAAGGCCACAGATACGCAGTATTTT

J: TRBJ1-3
length: 13
V: TRBV15
D: .
size: many
CDR3: CATSRDSGNTIYF
DNA: TGTGCCACCAGCAGAGATTCTGGCAACACCATATATTTT

J: TRBJ1-1
length: 11
V: TRBV11-3
D: .
size: many
CDR3: CASSLGIRAFF
DNA: TGTGCCAGCTCCCTAGGGATAAGAGCTTTCTTT

J: TRBJ1-1
length: 15
V: TRBV7-6
D: TRBD1
size: few
CDR3: CASSLGQGSLTEAFF
DNA: TGTGCCAGCAGCCTCGGACAGGGTAGTTTAACTGAAGCTTTCTTT

J: TRBJ2-3
length: 15
V: TRBV12-3/TRBV12-4
D: TRBD2
size: many
CDR3: CASSLFGAGGDTQYF
DNA: TGTGCCAGCAGTTTATTCGGAGCGGGGGGTGATACGCAGTATTTT

J: TRBJ1-5
length: 13
V: TRBV2
D: TRBD1
size: many
CDR3: CASNTGEGQPQHF
DNA: TGTGCCAGCAACACAGGGGAAGGACAGCCCCAGCATTTT

J: TRBJ2-1
length: 19
V: TRBV5-1
D: TRBD2
size: many
CDR3: CASSFQGSGRPGPYNEQFF
DNA: TGCGCCAGCAGCTTCCAAGGGAGCGGGAGGCCGGGACCCTACAATGAGCAGTTCTTC

J: TRBJ2-7
length: 11
V: TRBV24-1
D: .
size: few
CDR3: CAQEDYVGQYF
DNA: TGTGCCCAGGAGGACTACGTCGGGCAGTACTTC

J: TRBJ1-5
length: 15
V: TRBV12-3/TRBV12-4
D: .
size: many
CDR3: CASTPDGYSNQPQHF
DNA: TGTGCCAGCACCCCCGACGGATATAGCAATCAGCCCCAGCATTTT

J: TRBJ2-1
length: 17
V: TRBV4-1
D: TRBD2
size: few
CDR3: CASSQDLTSGLYNEQFF
DNA: TGCGCCAGCAGCCAAGATTTGACTAGCGGGTTATACAATGAGCAGTTCTTC

J: TRBJ2-7
length: 17
V: TRBV7-9
D: TRBD2
size: few
CDR3: CASSLARTSGSSYEQYF
DNA: TGTGCCAGCAGCTTAGCGCGGACTAGCGGGAGCTCCTACGAGCAGTACTTC

J: TRBJ1-5
length: 16
V: TRBV24-1
D: .
size: .
CDR3: CATSGMTAYSNQPQHF
DNA: TGTGCCACCAGTGGCATGACAGCTTATAGCAATCAGCCCCAGCATTTT

J: TRBJ1-1
length: 13
V: TRBV13
D: TRBD1
size: many
CDR3: CASSKQGATEAFF
DNA: TGTGCCAGCAGCAAACAGGGGGCCACTGAAGCTTTCTTT

J: TRBJ2-4
length: 15
V: TRBV5-1
D: .
size: many
CDR3: CASSLGGVGKNIQYF
DNA: TGCGCCAGCAGCCTTGGCGGGGTTGGCAAAAACATTCAGTACTTC

J: TRBJ1-1
length: 14
V: TRBV30
D: TRBD1
size: many
CDR3: CAWADRQGGTEAFF
DNA: TGTGCCTGGGCTGACCGACAGGGAGGGACTGAAGCTTTCTTT

J: TRBJ2-1
length: 15
V: TRBV20-1
D: TRBD2
size: many
CDR3: CSAPFPGRAYNEQFF
DNA: TGCAGTGCTCCCTTCCCCGGGAGGGCCTACAATGAGCAGTTCTTC

J: TRBJ2-5
length: 13
V: TRBV7-6
D: .
size: few
CDR3: CASSRRDQETQYF
DNA: TGTGCCAGCAGCCGGCGGGACCAAGAGACCCAGTACTTC

J: TRBJ1-5
length: 14
V: TRBV28
D: .
size: .
CDR3: CASSLTQGFQPQHF
DNA: TGTGCCAGCAGTTTAACCCAGGGTTTTCAGCCCCAGCATTTT

J: TRBJ2-2
length: 13
V: TRBV9
D: TRBD1
size: .
CDR3: CASGQGFTGELFF
DNA: TGTGCCAGTGGACAGGGATTCACCGGGGAGCTGTTTTTT

J: TRBJ2-7
length: 15
V: TRBV19
D: .
size: few
CDR3: CARRCEVAVSYEQYF
DNA: TGTGCCAGACGATGCGAAGTAGCGGTCTCCTACGAGCAGTACTTC

J: TRBJ2-7
length: 17
V: TRBV2
D: TRBD2
size: .
CDR3: CASSGLAGELINYEQYF
DNA: TGTGCCAGCAGCGGACTAGCGGGAGAGTTGATCAACTACGAGCAGTACTTC

J: TRBJ2-1
length: 13
V: TRBV4-1
D: TRBD1
size: .
CDR3: CASSQGTGQGQFF
DNA: TGCGCCAGCAGCCAAGGAACTGGACAGGGCCAGTTCTTC

J: TRBJ2-1
length: 12
V: TRBV7-2
D: .
size: .
CDR3: CASSLEGRRQFF
DNA: TGTGCCAGCAGCTTAGAAGGTCGGCGTCAGTTCTTC

J: TRBJ2-5
length: 14
V: TRBV11-2
D: .
size: many
CDR3: CASSLEQVMETQYF
DNA: TGTGCCAGCAGCTTAGAACAGGTGATGGAGACCCAGTACTTC

J: TRBJ2-4
length: 15
V: TRBV20-1
D: TRBD1
size: .
CDR3: CSARVTDRGADIQYF
DNA: TGCAGTGCTAGAGTCACGGACAGGGGAGCGGACATTCAGTACTTC

J: TRBJ1-2
length: 14
V: TRBV28
D: .
size: many
CDR3: CASSLNLIWDGYTF
DNA: TGTGCCAGCAGTTTAAATCTTATTTGGGATGGCTACACCTTC

J: TRBJ2-5
length: 16
V: TRBV9
D: .
size: .
CDR3: CASSEGRGPFQETQYF
DNA: TGTGCCAGCAGCGAAGGACGAGGGCCTTTCCAAGAGACCCAGTACTTC

J: TRBJ2-1
length: 13
V: TRBV5-4
D: .
size: .
CDR3: CASSYPGVNEQFF
DNA: TGTGCCAGCAGCTACCCAGGGGTAAATGAGCAGTTCTTC

J: TRBJ2-7
length: 14
V: TRBV5-1
D: TRBD1
size: many
CDR3: CASSVRTGGYEQYF
DNA: TGCGCCAGCAGCGTACGGACAGGGGGCTACGAGCAGTACTTC

J: TRBJ2-5
length: 13
V: TRBV3-1
D: .
size: .
CDR3: CASRQTLQETQYF
DNA: TGTGCCAGCAGACAGACACTCCAAGAGACCCAGTACTTC

J: TRBJ2-1
length: 16
V: TRBV9
D: TRBD1
size: many
CDR3: CASSSRTGPPSNEQFF
DNA: TGTGCCAGCAGCTCGAGGACAGGACCTCCGAGTAATGAGCAGTTCTTC

J: TRBJ1-2
length: 12
V: TRBV27
D: .
size: .
CDR3: CASRGVDYGYTF
DNA: TGTGCCAGCAGGGGGGTTGACTATGGCTACACCTTC

J: TRBJ2-7
length: 14
V: TRBV15
D: .
size: many
CDR3: CATSSRDGTYEQYF
DNA: TGTGCCACCAGCAGCCGGGACGGTACCTACGAGCAGTACTTC

J: TRBJ2-3
length: 16
V: TRBV28
D: TRBD1
size: .
CDR3: CASSVSGTGGRHTQYF
DNA: TGTGCCAGCAGTGTATCCGGGACAGGGGGCCGTCATACGCAGTATTTT

J: TRBJ1-5
length: 16
V: TRBV20-1
D: .
size: .
CDR3: CSARGEWGASNQPQHF
DNA: TGCAGTGCTAGGGGAGAGTGGGGGGCTAGCAATCAGCCCCAGCATTTT

J: TRBJ1-3
length: 14
V: TRBV20-1
D: .
size: few
CDR3: CSALREASGNTIYF
DNA: TGCAGTGCCCTCAGGGAGGCGTCTGGAAACACCATATATTTT

J: TRBJ1-1
length: 14
V: TRBV5-1
D: TRBD1
size: many
CDR3: CASSSGTGETEAFF
DNA: TGCGCCAGCAGCTCGGGGACAGGGGAGACTGAAGCTTTCTTT